These T cell receptor beta chains were read from a single sample in a study of T-cell memory formation after mild COVID-19. TCRdb processed the 5' RACE reads anew with MiXCR; each CDR3 protein has one entry. This sample has about 27,000 distinct CDR3 sequences; roughly 7% occur once, and the top ten carry 13% to 15%. Specimen: PBMCs or a T cell subset sorted from them (not recorded which). All receptors derive from an adult woman who had mild COVID-19 (a few samples of this study predate the infection). Cell type and time point are not known. The CDR3 runs from the conserved cysteine through the conserved F or W. The order of the fields is CDR3 DNA, CDR3 protein, D gene, J gene, V gene, clone size. D genes are given only for firm matches. Clone size is given for some rows only: seen once, a few or many times, or a class if the clone is expanded.

TGCAGTGCTAGGGGGACAGGGTGGTTGAACACTGAAGCTTTCTTT | CSARGTGWLNTEAFF | TRBD1 | TRBJ1-1 | TRBV20-1 | many
TGTGCCAGCAGCGCCTATCATGGCTACACCTTC | CASSAYHGYTF | . | TRBJ1-2 | TRBV9 | many
TGTGCCAGCAGTGAACCGACAGCTAGCAATCAGCCCCAGCATTTT | CASSEPTASNQPQHF | . | TRBJ1-5 | TRBV6-1 | many
TGCAGCGTTGAGGGGACAGGGCGAACTGATTATGGCTACACCTTC | CSVEGTGRTDYGYTF | TRBD1 | TRBJ1-2 | TRBV29-1 | medium-sized
TGTGCCAGCAGTTTCAGGGGCGGGGGCACCGGGGAGCTGTTTTTT | CASSFRGGGTGELFF | . | TRBJ2-2 | TRBV12-3/TRBV12-4 | many
TGTGCCAGCAGTAATGGGACAGGGGCGACATACGAGCAGTACTTC | CASSNGTGATYEQYF | TRBD1 | TRBJ2-7 | TRBV25-1 | many
TGTGCCAGCAGTGATGACAGGTCTGGGGCCAACGTCCTGACTTTC | CASSDDRSGANVLTF | . | TRBJ2-6 | TRBV25-1 | many
TGCAGTGCTAGAGGTGGGATGGCCAAAAGTGGGCAGTACTTC | CSARGGMAKSGQYF | . | TRBJ2-7 | TRBV20-1 | many
TGTGCCAGCAGTCCCCCGGGACCGAGGAACACTGAAGCTTTCTTT | CASSPPGPRNTEAFF | . | TRBJ1-1 | TRBV6-2/TRBV6-3 | few
TGTGCCAGCAGCCTCAGGGTCGAGAACATTCAGTACTTC | CASSLRVENIQYF | . | TRBJ2-4 | TRBV5-4 | many
TGTGCCACCAGCCCCCGGGACAGGGACTACAATGAGCAGTTCTTC | CATSPRDRDYNEQFF | TRBD1 | TRBJ2-1 | TRBV24-1 | many
TGCGCCAGCAGCTTGGGGGACAGGGGAGGGGAGAACACTGAAGCTTTCTTT | CASSLGDRGGENTEAFF | TRBD1 | TRBJ1-1 | TRBV5-1 | many
TGTGCCAGCAGCAGACCGGGACAGAAAGGCGATGAGCAGTTCTTC | CASSRPGQKGDEQFF | TRBD1 | TRBJ2-1 | TRBV6-6 | many
TGTGCCAGCAGCTTAGCGGGAGCGGGGACCTACGAGCAGTACTTC | CASSLAGAGTYEQYF | TRBD2 | TRBJ2-7 | TRBV11-1 | many
TGTGCCAGCTCACCAGTCGCATTGACTAGCACAGATACGCAGTATTTT | CASSPVALTSTDTQYF | . | TRBJ2-3 | TRBV18 | .
TGTGCCACCAGTGACCGGGGGACCCGATTCGAAGAGACCCAGTACTTC | CATSDRGTRFEETQYF | . | TRBJ2-5 | TRBV24-1 | many
TGTGCCAGCAGCCAAGATATGGACAGGCCTGGGGGCACTGAAGCTTTCTTT | CASSQDMDRPGGTEAFF | TRBD1 | TRBJ1-1 | TRBV3-1 | many
TGTGCCAGCAGATTTAGCGGGAGGGGGTACAATGAGCAGTTCTTC | CASRFSGRGYNEQFF | TRBD2 | TRBJ2-1 | TRBV27 | many
TGTGCCAGCAGCTCCTCGACGATGGATTACAATGAGCAGTTCTTC | CASSSSTMDYNEQFF | . | TRBJ2-1 | TRBV7-2 | many
TGCAGTGCTAGAACCAGGGAAGGGGTGAACACTGAAGCTTTCTTT | CSARTREGVNTEAFF | . | TRBJ1-1 | TRBV20-1 | many
TGCGCCAGCAGCCTCCTCGACTTCTCCTACAATGAGCAGTTCTTC | CASSLLDFSYNEQFF | . | TRBJ2-1 | TRBV5-1 | many
TGCGCCAGCAGCTTGGGTCCAGGAGCCTACGAGCAGTACTTC | CASSLGPGAYEQYF | . | TRBJ2-7 | TRBV5-1 | few
TGTGCCAGCAGACAGAGCTCTGGGGCCAACGTCCTGACTTTC | CASRQSSGANVLTF | . | TRBJ2-6 | TRBV12-3/TRBV12-4 | many
TGTGCCAGCACGGGGTTGGGCCTGGACTACAATGAGCAGTTCTTC | CASTGLGLDYNEQFF | . | TRBJ2-1 | TRBV6-2/TRBV6-3 | many
TGTGCCAGCAGCGCTACCGGGGGGGCCTACGAGCAGTACTTC | CASSATGGAYEQYF | TRBD2 | TRBJ2-7 | TRBV7-3 | many
TGTGCCAGCAGTTCCCCGGGACTAGCTTCAGATACGCAGTATTTT | CASSSPGLASDTQYF | TRBD2 | TRBJ2-3 | TRBV12-3/TRBV12-4 | medium-sized
TGTGCCAGCAGCTTATCGTCAAAGACGGATACGCAGTATTTT | CASSLSSKTDTQYF | . | TRBJ2-3 | TRBV7-2 | many
TGTGCCAGCGTGGGGACAGGAGGAAGGAATTCACCCCTCCACTTT | CASVGTGGRNSPLHF | TRBD1 | TRBJ1-6 | TRBV6-6 | many
TGTGCCAGCAGCAAAGGTGTCAAGCGGGGGGCGGGCAATGAGCAGTTCTTC | CASSKGVKRGAGNEQFF | . | TRBJ2-1 | TRBV21-1 | few
TGTGCTAGTGGTTTGAACCTTATCTGGGTACAGAGCAATCAGCCCCAGCATTTT | CASGLNLIWVQSNQPQHF | . | TRBJ1-5 | TRBV12-5 | .